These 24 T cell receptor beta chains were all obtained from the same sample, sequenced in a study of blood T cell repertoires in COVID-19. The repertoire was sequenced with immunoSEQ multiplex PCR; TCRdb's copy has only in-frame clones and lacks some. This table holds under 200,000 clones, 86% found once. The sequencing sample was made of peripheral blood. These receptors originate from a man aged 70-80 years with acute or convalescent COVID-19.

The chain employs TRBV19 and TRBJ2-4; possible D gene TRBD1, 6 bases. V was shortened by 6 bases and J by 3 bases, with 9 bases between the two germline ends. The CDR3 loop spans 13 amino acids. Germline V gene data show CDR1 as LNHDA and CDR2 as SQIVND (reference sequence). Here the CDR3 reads CASSSDSKNIQYF. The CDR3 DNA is TGTGCCAGTAGCTCGGACAGCAAAAACATTCAGTACTTC.

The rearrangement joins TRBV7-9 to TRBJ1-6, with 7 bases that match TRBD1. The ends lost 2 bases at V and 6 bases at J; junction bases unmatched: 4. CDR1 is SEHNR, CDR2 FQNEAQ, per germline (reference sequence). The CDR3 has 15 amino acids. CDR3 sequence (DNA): TGTGCCAGCAGCTTATACGGGACAGCTAATTCACCCCTCCACTTT. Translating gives CASSLYGTANSPLHF.

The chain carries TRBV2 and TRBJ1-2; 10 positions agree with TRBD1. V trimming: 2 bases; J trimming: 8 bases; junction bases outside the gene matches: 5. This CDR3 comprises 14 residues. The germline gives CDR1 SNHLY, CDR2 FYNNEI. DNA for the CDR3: TGTGCCAGCAGTGAAATTATGACAGGGGGCGGCTACACCTTC. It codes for CASSEIMTGGGYTF. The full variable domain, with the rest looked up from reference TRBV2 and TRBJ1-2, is EPEVTQTPSHQVTQMGQEVILRCVPISNHLYFYWYRQILGQKVEFLVSFYNNEISEKSEIFDDQFSVERPDGSNFTLKIRSTKLEDSAMYFCASSEIMTGGGYTFGSGTRLTVV.

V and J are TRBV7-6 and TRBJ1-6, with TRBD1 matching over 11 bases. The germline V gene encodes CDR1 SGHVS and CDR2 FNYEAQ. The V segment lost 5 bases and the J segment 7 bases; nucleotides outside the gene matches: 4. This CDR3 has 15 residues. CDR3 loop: CASSPGQGANSPLHF. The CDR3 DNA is TGTGCCAGCAGCCCCGGACAGGGGGCGAATTCACCCCTCCACTTT.

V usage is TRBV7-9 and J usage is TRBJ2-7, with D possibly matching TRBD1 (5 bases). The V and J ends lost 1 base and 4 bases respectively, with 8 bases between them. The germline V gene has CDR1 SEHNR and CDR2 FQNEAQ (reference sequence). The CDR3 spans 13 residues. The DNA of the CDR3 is TGTGCCAGCAGCTTAGGGGGCAGGTACGAGCAGTACTTC. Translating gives CASSLGGRYEQYF.

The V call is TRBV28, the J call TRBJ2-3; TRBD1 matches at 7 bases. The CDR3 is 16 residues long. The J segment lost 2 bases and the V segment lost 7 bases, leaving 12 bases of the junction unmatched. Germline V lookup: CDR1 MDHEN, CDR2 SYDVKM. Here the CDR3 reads CASTRGTDPSTDTQYF. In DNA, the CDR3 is TGTGCCAGCACCAGGGGGACCGACCCGTCCACAGATACGCAGTATTTT.

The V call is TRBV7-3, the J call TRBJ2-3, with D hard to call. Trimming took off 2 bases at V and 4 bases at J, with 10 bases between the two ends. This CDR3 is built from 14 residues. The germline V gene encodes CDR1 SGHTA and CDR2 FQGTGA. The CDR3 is CASSLGGSADTQYF. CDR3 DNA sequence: TGTGCCAGCAGCTTAGGCGGCTCCGCAGATACGCAGTATTTT. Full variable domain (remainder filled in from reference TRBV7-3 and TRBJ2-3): GAGVSQTPSNKVTEKGKYVELRCDPISGHTALYWYRQSLGQGPEFLIYFQGTGAADDSGLPNDRFFAVRPEGSVSTLKIQRTERGDSAVYLCASSLGGSADTQYFGPGTRLTVL.

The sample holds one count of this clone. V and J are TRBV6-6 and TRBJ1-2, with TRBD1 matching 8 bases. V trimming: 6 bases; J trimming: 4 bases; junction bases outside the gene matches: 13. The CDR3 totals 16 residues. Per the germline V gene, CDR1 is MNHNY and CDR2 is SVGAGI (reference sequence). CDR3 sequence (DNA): TGTGCCAGCAGACGACCGACAGGGGAAAGCGGCTATGGCTACACCTTC. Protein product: CASRRPTGESGYGYTF.

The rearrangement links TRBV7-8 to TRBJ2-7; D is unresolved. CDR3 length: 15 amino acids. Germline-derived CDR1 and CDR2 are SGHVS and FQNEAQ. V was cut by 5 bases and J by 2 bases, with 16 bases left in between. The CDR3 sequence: CASSNSRFSPYEQYF. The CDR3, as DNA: TGTGCCAGCAGCAACTCCCGGTTCTCGCCCTACGAGCAGTACTTC.

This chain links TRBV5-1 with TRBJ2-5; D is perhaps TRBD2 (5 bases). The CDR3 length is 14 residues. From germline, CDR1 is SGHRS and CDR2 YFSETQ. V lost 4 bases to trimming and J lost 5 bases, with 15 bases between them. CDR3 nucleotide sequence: TGCGCCAGCAGCCCGTTGCCTAGCTATGAGACCCAGTACTTC. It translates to CASSPLPSYETQYF.

DNA of the CDR3: TGTGCCTGGAGCCCAGGGGTCGGCTACACCTTC. The encoded protein is CAWSPGVGYTF. This chain links TRBV30 with TRBJ1-2, with a possible D match to TRBD1 (6 bases). The CDR3 sequence is 11 residues long. The ends were cut back, 3 bases at V and 8 bases at J, with 10 bases in the middle. Germline assignment: CDR1 GTSNPN and CDR2 SVGIG (reference sequence).

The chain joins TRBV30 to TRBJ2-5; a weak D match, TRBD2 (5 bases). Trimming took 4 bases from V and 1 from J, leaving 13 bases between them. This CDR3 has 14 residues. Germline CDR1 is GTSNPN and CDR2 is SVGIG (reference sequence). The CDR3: CAWNRGSLQETQYF. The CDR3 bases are TGTGCCTGGAATCGAGGGTCCCTCCAAGAGACCCAGTACTTC.

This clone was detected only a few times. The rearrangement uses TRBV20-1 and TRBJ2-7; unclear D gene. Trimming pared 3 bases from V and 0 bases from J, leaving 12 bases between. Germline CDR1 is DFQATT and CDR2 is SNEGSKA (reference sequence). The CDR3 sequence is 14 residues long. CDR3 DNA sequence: TGCAGTGCTAGTGACCCTAGAAGCTCCTACGAGCAGTACTTC. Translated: CSASDPRSSYEQYF.

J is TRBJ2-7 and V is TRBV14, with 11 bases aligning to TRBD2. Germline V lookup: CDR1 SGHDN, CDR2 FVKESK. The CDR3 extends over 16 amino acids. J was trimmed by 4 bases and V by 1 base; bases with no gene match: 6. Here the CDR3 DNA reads TGTGCCAGCAGCCAAGTACTAGCGGGAGTAGTTTACGAGCAGTACTTC. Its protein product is CASSQVLAGVVYEQYF.

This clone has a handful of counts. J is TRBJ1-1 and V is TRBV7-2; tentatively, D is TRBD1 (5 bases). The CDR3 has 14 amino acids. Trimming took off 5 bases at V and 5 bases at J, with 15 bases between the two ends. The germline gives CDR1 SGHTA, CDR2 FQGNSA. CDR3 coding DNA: TGTGCCAGCAGCCCCACAGGTATCGGAACTGAAGCTTTCTTT. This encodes CASSPTGIGTEAFF.

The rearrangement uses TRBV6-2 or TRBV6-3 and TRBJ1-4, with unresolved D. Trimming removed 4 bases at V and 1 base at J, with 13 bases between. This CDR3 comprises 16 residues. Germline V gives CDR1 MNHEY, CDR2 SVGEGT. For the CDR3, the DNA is TGTGCCAGCAGTTCCCCTAAAGCGGGAACTAATGAAAAACTGTTTTTT. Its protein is CASSSPKAGTNEKLFF.

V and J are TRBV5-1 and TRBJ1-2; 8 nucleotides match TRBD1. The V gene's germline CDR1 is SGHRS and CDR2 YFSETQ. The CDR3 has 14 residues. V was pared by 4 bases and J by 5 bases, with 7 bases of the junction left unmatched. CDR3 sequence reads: CASSQGASPYGYTF. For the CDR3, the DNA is TGCGCCAGCAGCCAGGGGGCCTCTCCATATGGCTACACCTTC. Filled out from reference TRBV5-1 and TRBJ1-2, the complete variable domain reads KAGVTQTPRYLIKTRGQQVTLSCSPISGHRSVSWYQQTPGQGLQFLFEYFSETQRNKGNFPGRFSGRQFSNSRSEMNVSTLELGDSALYLCASSQGASPYGYTFGSGTRLTVV.

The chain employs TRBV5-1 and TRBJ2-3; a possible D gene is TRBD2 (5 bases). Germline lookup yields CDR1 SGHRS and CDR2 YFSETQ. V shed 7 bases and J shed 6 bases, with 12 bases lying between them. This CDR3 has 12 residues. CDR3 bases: TGCGCCAGCGGACTGAGCCGGGATACGCAGTATTTT. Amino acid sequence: CASGLSRDTQYF. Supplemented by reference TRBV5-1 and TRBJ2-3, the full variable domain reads KAGVTQTPRYLIKTRGQQVTLSCSPISGHRSVSWYQQTPGQGLQFLFEYFSETQRNKGNFPGRFSGRQFSNSRSEMNVSTLELGDSALYLCASGLSRDTQYFGPGTRLTVL.

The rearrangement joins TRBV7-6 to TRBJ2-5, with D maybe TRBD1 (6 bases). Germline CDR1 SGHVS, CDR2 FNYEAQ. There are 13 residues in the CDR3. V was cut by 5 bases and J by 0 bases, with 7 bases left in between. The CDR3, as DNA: TGTGCCAGCAGCAGGGACAACCAAGAGACCCAGTACTTC. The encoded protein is CASSRDNQETQYF.

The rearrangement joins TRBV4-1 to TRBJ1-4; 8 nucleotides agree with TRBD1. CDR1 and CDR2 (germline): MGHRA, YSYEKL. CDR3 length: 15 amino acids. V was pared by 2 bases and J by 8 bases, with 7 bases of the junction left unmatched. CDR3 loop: CASSQSGTGGEKLFF. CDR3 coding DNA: TGCGCCAGCAGCCAATCAGGGACAGGAGGCGAAAAACTGTTTTTT.

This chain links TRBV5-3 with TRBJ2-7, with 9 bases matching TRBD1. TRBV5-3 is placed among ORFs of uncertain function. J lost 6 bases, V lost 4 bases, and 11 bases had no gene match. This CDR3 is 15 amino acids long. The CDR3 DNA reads TGTGCCAGAAGCAAGGACAGGGGAAGGGCTCGCGAGCAGTACTTC. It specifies CARSKDRGRAREQYF.

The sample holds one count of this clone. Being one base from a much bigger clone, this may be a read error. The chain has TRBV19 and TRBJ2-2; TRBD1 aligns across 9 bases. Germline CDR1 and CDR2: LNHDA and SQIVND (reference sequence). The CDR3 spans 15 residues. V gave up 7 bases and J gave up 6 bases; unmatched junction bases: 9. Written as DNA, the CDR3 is TGTGCCAGTATTTCGACAGGGGGAGGGGCCGGGGAGCTGTTTTTT. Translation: CASISTGGGAGELFF.

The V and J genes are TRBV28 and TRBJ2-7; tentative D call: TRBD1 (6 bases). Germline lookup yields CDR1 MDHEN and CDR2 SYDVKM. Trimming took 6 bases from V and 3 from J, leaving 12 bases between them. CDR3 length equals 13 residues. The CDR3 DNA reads TGTGCCAGCAGACAGGGACAATACTACGAGCAGTACTTC. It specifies CASRQGQYYEQYF. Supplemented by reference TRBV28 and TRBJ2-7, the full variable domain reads DVKVTQSSRYLVKRTGEKVFLECVQDMDHENMFWYRQDPGLGLRLIYFSYDVKMKEKGDIPEGYSVSREKKERFSLILESASTNQTSMYLCASRQGQYYEQYFGPGTRLTVT.

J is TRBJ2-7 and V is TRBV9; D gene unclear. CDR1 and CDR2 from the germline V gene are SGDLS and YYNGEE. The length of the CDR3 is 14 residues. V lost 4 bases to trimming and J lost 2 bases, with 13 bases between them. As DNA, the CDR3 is TGTGCCAGCAGCCCCGGTGCCGCGGCCTACGAGCAGTACTTC. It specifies CASSPGAAAYEQYF.